Here is one T cell receptor beta chain with its context. What it binds is unknown. These data originate in a study of monozygotic twins with inflammatory bowel disease. Findings of the study overall: Relative clonotype sharing with others was diminished in IBD patients versus healthy twins, particularly with disease activity. The analysis failed to separate different T cell subtypes.

In germline, CDR1 is SGHNT, CDR2 YYREEE (reference sequence). This CDR3 region has 13 residues. Making each TCR library took around 3,600 ng of total RNA. Eight cDNA synthesis reactions were run for every sample. Reanalyzing the 5' RACE reads, TCRdb keeps one entry per CDR3 protein, without DNA. The sample totals 85,000 to 110,000 distinct CDR3 sequences. The clonotype comes from a human donor with ulcerative colitis or Crohn's disease, or a healthy co-twin of an affected twin (not recorded which). The sample was blood. J is TRBJ1-5 and V is TRBV5-4; TCRdb's D gene call, TRBD1, goes unchecked for lack of DNA. The CDR3 sequence is CASSRDKSRPQHF.